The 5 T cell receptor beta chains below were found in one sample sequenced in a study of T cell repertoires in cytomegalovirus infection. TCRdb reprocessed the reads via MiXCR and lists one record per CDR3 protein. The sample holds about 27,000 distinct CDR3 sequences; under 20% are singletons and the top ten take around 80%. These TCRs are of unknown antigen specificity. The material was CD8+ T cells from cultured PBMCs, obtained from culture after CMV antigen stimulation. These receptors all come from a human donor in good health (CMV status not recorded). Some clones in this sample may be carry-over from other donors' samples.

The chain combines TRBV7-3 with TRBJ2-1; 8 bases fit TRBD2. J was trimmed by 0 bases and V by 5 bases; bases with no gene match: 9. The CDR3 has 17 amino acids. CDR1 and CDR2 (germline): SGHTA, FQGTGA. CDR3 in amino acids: CASSPIGLAGSYNEQFF. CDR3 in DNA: TGTGCCAGCAGCCCCATAGGTCTAGCGGGCTCCTACAATGAGCAGTTCTTC.

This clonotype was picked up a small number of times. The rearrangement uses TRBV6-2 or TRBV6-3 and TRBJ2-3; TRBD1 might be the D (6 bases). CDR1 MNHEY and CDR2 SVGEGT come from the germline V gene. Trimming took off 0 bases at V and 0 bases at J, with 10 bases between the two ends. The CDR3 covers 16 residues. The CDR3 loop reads CASSYSSQGSTDTQYF. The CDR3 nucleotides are TGTGCCAGCAGTTACTCGAGCCAGGGGAGCACAGATACGCAGTATTTT.

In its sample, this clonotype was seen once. The CDR3 loop reads CASSRGDITDTQYF. The CDR3 DNA reads as TGTGCCAGCAGCCGGGGGGACATCACAGATACGCAGTATTTT. The rearrangement links TRBV6-2 or TRBV6-3 to TRBJ2-3; possibly TRBD2 for D (7 bases). The CDR3 has 14 residues. Per the germline V gene, CDR1 is MNHEY and CDR2 is SVGEGT. V shed 6 bases and J shed 2 bases, with 12 bases lying between them.

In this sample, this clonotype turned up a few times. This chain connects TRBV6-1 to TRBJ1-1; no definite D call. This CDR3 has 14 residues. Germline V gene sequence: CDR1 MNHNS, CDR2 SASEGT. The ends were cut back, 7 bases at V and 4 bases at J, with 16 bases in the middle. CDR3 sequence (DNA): TGTGCCAGCACTCGCGGGGAAGTTGGCACTGAAGCTTTCTTT. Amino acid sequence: CASTRGEVGTEAFF.

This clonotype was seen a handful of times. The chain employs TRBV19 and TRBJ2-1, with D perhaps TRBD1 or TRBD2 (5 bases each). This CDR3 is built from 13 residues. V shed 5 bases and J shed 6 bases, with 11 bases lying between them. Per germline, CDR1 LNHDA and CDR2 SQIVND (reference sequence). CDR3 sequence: CASSLGPLNEQFF. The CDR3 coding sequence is TGTGCCAGTAGTTTGGGACCCCTCAATGAGCAGTTCTTC.